These 24 T cell receptor beta chains were sequenced from one sample in a study of cytomegalovirus exposure and HLA in healthy donors (dated by TCRdb to about 2017). Receptors were amplified or captured by the immunoSEQ multiplex PCR assay. For the multiplex PCR, a mixture combining 60 forward primers for TCR Vbeta segments and 13 reverse primers for TCR Jbeta segments was used. Not all clones reach the TCRdb copy of this immuneACCESS table, which keeps in-frame sequences only. Checked studies attribute under half of the gap to unresolved V genes and leave the rest unexplained. The sample table records 150,000 to 200,000 clones; roughly 75% of these occur just once. The ten largest make up less than 5% of the sample. The sample taken for sequencing was PBMCs. These receptors were taken from a male donor in good health and CMV-seronegative.

The chain links TRBV5-1 to TRBJ2-5; D is undetermined. The V gene lost 5 bases and the J gene lost 2 bases, with 25 bases spanning the gap. CDR3 size: 18 residues. The germline CDR1 and CDR2 sequences are SGHRS and YFSETQ. CDR3 loop: CASRRGGVATQKQETQYF. DNA for the CDR3: TGCGCCAGCAGGAGAGGTGGAGTAGCTACCCAGAAGCAAGAGACCCAGTACTTC.

This clone has just a few counts. The chain links TRBV7-8 to TRBJ1-5; TRBD1 agrees at 7 bases. Germline CDR1 is SGHVS and CDR2 is FQNEAQ. After removal of 10 bases from V and 2 bases from J, the junction contained 8 bases not matched to a gene. The CDR3 has 14 residues. Here the CDR3 DNA reads TGTGCCACCCTGACAGGGATAGGCAATCAGCCCCAGCATTTT. Translation gives CATLTGIGNQPQHF.

This clone was seen only once. The V and J genes are TRBV27 and TRBJ1-6, with 9 positions matching TRBD1. CDR3 length equals 13 residues. Germline loops: CDR1 MNHEY, CDR2 SMNVEV (reference sequence). The trim removed 11 bases at V and 9 bases at J, leaving 8 bases unmatched. The CDR3 DNA reads TGTGCCTGCCGGGACAGGGTAACTTCACCCCTCCACTTT. It encodes CACRDRVTSPLHF.

V and J are TRBV27 and TRBJ1-2, with D uncertain. The CDR3 sequence is 17 residues long. Germline V CDR1 and CDR2: MNHEY, SMNVEV (reference sequence). With 2 bases removed from V and 1 base from J, the gap between germline ends came to 17 bases. In nucleotides, the CDR3 is TGTGCCAGCAGTTTAAGCGGGCCCAGCGACTTTAACTATGGCTACACCTTC. This codes for CASSLSGPSDFNYGYTF.

This clone was detected once. CDR3 sequence: CASSSRGTYNEQFF. The CDR3 coding sequence is TGTGCCAGTAGTTCGCGGGGGACCTACAATGAGCAGTTCTTC. This sequence joins TRBV19 and TRBJ2-1; 7 nucleotides align to TRBD2. Germline CDR1 and CDR2: LNHDA and SQIVND (reference sequence). V was pared by 5 bases and J by 2 bases, with 3 bases of the junction left unmatched. CDR3 size: 14 residues. Drawing the rest from reference TRBV19 and TRBJ2-1, the complete variable domain is DGGITQSPKYLFRKEGQNVTLSCEQNLNHDAMYWYRQDPGQGLRLIYYSQIVNDFQKGDIAEGYSVSREKKESFPLTVTSAQKNPTAFYLCASSSRGTYNEQFFGPGTRLTVL.

The V call is TRBV19, the J call TRBJ2-4; possibly TRBD2 for D (6 bases). Trimming removed 3 bases from V and 8 bases from J, with 11 bases in between. The CDR3 consists of 13 residues. Germline CDR1 LNHDA, CDR2 SQIVND (reference sequence). CDR3 sequence (DNA): TGTGCCAGTAGTATTGGGCGGGGAGACATTCAGTACTTC. Its protein is CASSIGRGDIQYF.

The chain joins TRBV15 to TRBJ1-4; D is possibly TRBD1 (5 bases). CDR1 is LNHNV, CDR2 YYDKDF, per germline (reference sequence). The CDR3 runs 16 residues. V shed 0 bases and J shed 7 bases, with 15 bases lying between them. CDR3 in amino acids: CATSREFVPGGEKLFF. CDR3 sequence (DNA): TGTGCCACCAGCAGAGAATTCGTCCCGGGGGGTGAAAAACTGTTTTTT.

A few counts support this clone. CDR3 sequence: CASTRPASGAHGVEETQYF. The CDR3 DNA is TGTGCCAGCACGCGGCCGGCTAGCGGAGCCCACGGGGTGGAAGAGACCCAGTACTTC. This sequence joins TRBV6-8 and TRBJ2-5, with 7 positions matching TRBD2. The CDR3 is 19 residues long. V lost 7 bases, J lost 3 bases, and 23 bases stayed unmatched. Germline CDR1 and CDR2: MNHGY and SAAAGT.

The chain has TRBV11-2 and TRBJ1-3; 8 bases are a match to TRBD1. From germline, CDR1 is SGHAT and CDR2 FQNNGV. V shed 4 bases, J shed 1 base, and the junction held 12 bases outside the gene matches. The CDR3 length is 18 residues. Here the CDR3 reads CASSSSPGQGLSGNTIYF. In DNA form, the CDR3 reads TGTGCCAGCAGCTCCTCCCCAGGACAGGGACTTTCTGGAAACACCATATATTTT.

This CDR3 reads CASGLGGQGARGANVLTF. CDR3 DNA sequence: TGTGCTAGTGGTTTGGGCGGACAGGGGGCGCGTGGGGCCAACGTCCTGACTTTC. The chain links TRBV12-5 to TRBJ2-6; 11 nucleotides align to TRBD1. The V and J ends lost 1 base and 3 bases, in that order; junction bases with no gene match: 5. Germline assignment: CDR1 LGHNT and CDR2 FRNRAP. The CDR3 spans 18 residues.

There are a few counts of this clone. The chain links TRBV29-1 to TRBJ2-7; D is possibly TRBD1 (5 bases). CDR1 and CDR2 (germline): SQVTM, ANQGSEA. V was pared by 4 bases and J by 4 bases, with 11 bases between. The CDR3 totals 12 residues. CDR3 DNA sequence: TGCAGCGTTGGACAGATCGGGTACGAGCAGTACTTC. This gives the protein CSVGQIGYEQYF.

Details on this clone: A much larger clone differs from this one at a single base, so this may be a read error. V is TRBV13 and J is TRBJ1-1, with D possibly being TRBD1 (6 bases). The CDR3 runs 12 residues. Trimming cost V 4 bases and J 5 bases, with 8 bases left between them. From germline, CDR1 is PRHDT and CDR2 FYEKMQ (reference sequence). CDR3 DNA: TGTGCCAGCAGCTGGGGGCGGACTGAAGCTTTCTTT. This codes for CASSWGRTEAFF.

This clone was seen only once. This chain uses TRBV27 with TRBJ1-2, with 7 bases fitting TRBD1. Germline V CDR1 and CDR2: MNHEY, SMNVEV (reference sequence). CDR3 length: 15 residues. J lost 4 bases, V lost 10 bases, and 15 bases had no gene match. The CDR3 region is CATYKGAGSGYGYTF. As DNA, the CDR3 is TGTGCCACTTATAAGGGGGCAGGGTCCGGCTATGGCTACACCTTC.

This clone was recorded only once. This chain links TRBV4-1 with TRBJ2-1, with 8 bases identical to TRBD2. Germline loops: CDR1 MGHRA, CDR2 YSYEKL. The CDR3 sequence is 16 residues long. V lost 0 bases and J lost 2; bases outside the gene matches: 3. This CDR3 is CASSQEPGLAYNEQFF. The CDR3 DNA reads TGCGCCAGCAGCCAAGAGCCGGGACTAGCCTACAATGAGCAGTTCTTC.

The chain has TRBV5-4 and TRBJ1-1, with a weak D call TRBD1 (5 bases). Trimming stripped 2 bases from V and 3 bases from J, with 8 bases between. The CDR3 totals 13 residues. Germline V CDR1 and CDR2: SGHNT, YYREEE (reference sequence). The CDR3 sequence: CASSFGGDTEAFF. The DNA for the CDR3 is TGTGCCAGCAGCTTCGGGGGGGACACTGAAGCTTTCTTT.

This chain uses TRBV10-3 with TRBJ2-7, with a tentative D call TRBD1 (6 bases). This CDR3 comprises 13 residues. CDR1 is ENHRY, CDR2 SYGVKD, per germline. Deletions cut 4 bases from V and 1 base from J, with 8 bases between. The chain's CDR3 is CAISGTESYEQYF. CDR3 coding DNA: TGTGCCATCAGTGGGACAGAATCCTACGAGCAGTACTTC.

The J gene is TRBJ1-4, the V gene TRBV7-9; 8 positions match TRBD1. The trim removed 7 bases at V and 8 bases at J, leaving 12 bases unmatched. This CDR3 region has 15 residues. Looked up from germline, CDR1 is SEHNR and CDR2 is FQNEAQ (reference sequence). CDR3 loop: CASTLYRQGFEKLFF. In nucleotides, the CDR3 is TGTGCCAGCACCCTTTATAGACAGGGGTTCGAAAAACTGTTTTTT.

In its sample, this clone was seen a few times. J is TRBJ2-3 and V is TRBV27, with D possibly TRBD2 on 7 matching bases. This CDR3 has 15 residues. V dropped 8 bases and J dropped 3 bases, with 18 bases sitting between them. The germline V gene encodes CDR1 MNHEY and CDR2 SMNVEV (reference sequence). DNA of the CDR3: TGTGCCAGCCGGCCGTTGGGGGGGCGGACAGATACGCAGTATTTT. This translates into CASRPLGGRTDTQYF.

The chain recombines TRBV27 with TRBJ1-2; perhaps TRBD1 as D (6 bases). Germline V gives CDR1 MNHEY, CDR2 SMNVEV (reference sequence). This CDR3 comprises 12 residues. The V end lost 5 bases, the J end lost 7 bases, and 11 bases lay between the germline ends. The CDR3 DNA reads as TGTGCCAGCAGTAGGCAGGGGAGTGGCTACACCTTC. Translated: CASSRQGSGYTF.

This clone was observed a handful of times. The chain carries TRBV20-1 and TRBJ2-5, with a tentative D call TRBD2 (5 bases). Deletions cut 7 bases from V and 5 bases from J, with 11 bases between. Looked up from germline, CDR1 is DFQATT and CDR2 is SNEGSKA (reference sequence). This CDR3 contains 11 residues. The CDR3 sequence: CSGGIRETQYF. The CDR3 nucleotides read TGCAGTGGAGGGATCCGGGAGACCCAGTACTTC.

The chain recombines TRBV6-5 with TRBJ1-6, with unresolved D. With 5 bases removed from V and 5 bases from J, the gap between germline ends came to 4 bases. This CDR3 region has 12 residues. In germline, CDR1 is MNHEY, CDR2 SVGAGI. DNA for the CDR3: TGTGCCAGCAGTATCAATAATTCACCCCTCCACTTT. Protein: CASSINNSPLHF.

This clone was recorded once. V usage is TRBV6-6 and J usage is TRBJ2-5; TRBD2 aligns across 9 bases. The V gene end was trimmed by 8 bases and the J gene end by 5 bases; junction bases not matched to a gene: 6. Germline lookup yields CDR1 MNHNY and CDR2 SVGAGI (reference sequence). This CDR3 is 13 amino acids long. In DNA, the CDR3 is TGTGCCAGCGGAGTAGCGGGGGCTGAGACCCAGTACTTC. This translates into CASGVAGAETQYF.

The CDR3 DNA is TGTGCCAGCAGACCCGCGACAGGCCGCTCCTCTGGGGCCAACGTCCTGACTTTC. Amino acid sequence: CASRPATGRSSGANVLTF. The chain joins TRBV27 to TRBJ2-6, with a possible D match to TRBD1 (6 bases). Germline V gene lookup returns CDR1 MNHEY and CDR2 SMNVEV (reference sequence). The CDR3 sequence is 18 residues long. With 6 bases removed from V and 0 bases from J, the gap between germline ends came to 18 bases.

The genes are TRBV6-5 and TRBJ1-1; possibly TRBD1 for D (5 bases). Trimming removed 6 bases at V and 7 bases at J, with 18 bases between. Looked up from germline, CDR1 is MNHEY and CDR2 is SVGAGI. This CDR3 has 14 residues. The CDR3 sequence: CASRNGRGTNEAFF. The CDR3 bases are TGTGCCAGCAGAAACGGTAGGGGCACAAATGAAGCTTTCTTT.